These 5 T cell receptor beta chains share one sample of origin, sequenced in a study of blood T cell repertoires in COVID-19. Sequenced by immunoSEQ multiplex PCR; TCRdb stores in-frame clones only, minus some. The sample shows tens of thousands of clones, approximately 80% of them seen only once. Sequences were obtained from peripheral blood. All receptors come from a man aged 45-60 years with acute or convalescent COVID-19.

This chain uses TRBV27 with TRBJ1-2, with D hard to call. The ends were cut back, 6 bases at V and 2 bases at J, with 22 bases in the middle. There are 17 residues in the CDR3. Looked up from germline, CDR1 is MNHEY and CDR2 is SMNVEV (reference sequence). The DNA of the CDR3 is TGTGCCAGCAGCCGAATCTTACGTGCGGAGATCAACTATGGCTACACCTTC. Encoded protein: CASSRILRAEINYGYTF.

V gene TRBV27 combines with J gene TRBJ1-6, with a tentative D call TRBD1 (5 bases). CDR3 length: 16 residues. The V end lost 6 bases, the J end lost 4 bases, and 16 bases lay between the germline ends. Germline V gives CDR1 MNHEY, CDR2 SMNVEV (reference sequence). CDR3 protein: CASSRTLTEYNSPLHF. In DNA, the CDR3 is TGTGCCAGCAGCCGAACGTTGACAGAATATAATTCACCCCTCCACTTT.

V and J are TRBV4-1 and TRBJ1-6; D unresolved. V gave up 0 bases and J gave up 4 bases, with 4 bases separating them. The CDR3 is 14 amino acids. Germline V gene lookup returns CDR1 MGHRA and CDR2 YSYEKL. DNA for the CDR3: TGCGCCAGCAGCCAAGAACAGTATAATTCACCCCTCCACTTT. Amino acid sequence: CASSQEQYNSPLHF.

This clone is classed as medium-sized. The chain has TRBV9 and TRBJ2-3, with a weak D call TRBD2 (6 bases). This CDR3 contains 14 residues. The germline V gene has CDR1 SGDLS and CDR2 YYNGEE. Deletions cut 7 bases from V and 5 bases from J, with 17 bases between. CDR3 protein: CASGGTSKRDTQYF. CDR3 coding DNA: TGTGCCAGCGGAGGAACTAGCAAGAGAGATACGCAGTATTTT.

This chain links TRBV6-5 with TRBJ2-1, with D perhaps TRBD1 (6 bases). V dropped 5 bases and J dropped 15 bases, with 14 bases sitting between them. Germline CDR1 and CDR2: MNHEY and SVGAGI. The CDR3 is 11 residues long. CDR3 region: CASSKTGETFF. The CDR3 DNA sequence: TGTGCCAGCAGTAAGACAGGCGAGACGTTCTTC.